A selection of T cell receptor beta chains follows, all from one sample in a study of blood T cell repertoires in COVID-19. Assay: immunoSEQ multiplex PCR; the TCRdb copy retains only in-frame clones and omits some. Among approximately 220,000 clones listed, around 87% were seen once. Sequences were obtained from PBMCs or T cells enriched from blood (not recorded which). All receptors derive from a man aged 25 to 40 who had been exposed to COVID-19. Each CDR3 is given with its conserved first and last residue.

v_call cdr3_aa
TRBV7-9 CASSLGSVTGELFF
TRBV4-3 CASSQDETGFMGELFF
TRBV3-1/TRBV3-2 CASSQVWGTGTYEQYF
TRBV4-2 CASSQRTPTDTQYF
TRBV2 CASSVPDRAYSPLHF
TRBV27 CASSESGGHNEQFF
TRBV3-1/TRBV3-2 CASRLVSTDTQYF
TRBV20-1 CSASSAGGTDTQYF
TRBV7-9 CASSPTGGLTSGNTIYF
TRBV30 CAWHRFGGTGGAFF
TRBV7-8 CASSLGVSRGLYEQYF
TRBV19 CASSTVTGNQPQHF
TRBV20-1 CSASAGQPQVQHF
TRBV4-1 CASSQVQGAYGYTF
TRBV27 CASSRLGRQPQHF
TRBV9 CASSVEDSFYEQYF
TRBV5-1 CASSLVGITGDRGYTF
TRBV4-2 CASSQDPTTAGALWPGELFF
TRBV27 CASTPGGSNSPLHF
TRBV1 CTSSRPNLGKCYNEQFF
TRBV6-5 CASSYPGTESPRVF
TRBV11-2 CASSLSPGFNSPLHF
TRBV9 CASSATGGLETQYF
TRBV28 CASSHRLAAFF
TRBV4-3 CASSQVGTGNEKLFF
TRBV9 CASSLGLAGTDTQYF
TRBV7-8 CASSLDRGTDTQYF
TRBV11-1 CASSLGTSGIYF
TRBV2 CASSEGSPNYGYTF
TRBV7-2 CASSLGAGMDSPLHF
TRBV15 CATSRGQGAGNTIYF
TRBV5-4 CASSPTGYTGELFF
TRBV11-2 CASSLDPGQHTGELFF